Following are 13 T cell receptor beta chains from one sample sequenced in a study of blood T cell repertoires in COVID-19. Here immunoSEQ multiplex PCR was the method, and the copy in TCRdb shows in-frame clones only, minus some. The sample comprises about 260,000 clones, over 70% of which are singletons, and over 3% rests with the top ten. The sequencing sample was made of PBMCs or T cells enriched from blood (not recorded which). The receptor source for this set is a middle-aged woman who had been exposed to COVID-19.

The V gene is TRBV19, the J gene TRBJ2-1; TRBD1 matches at 7 bases. The germline V gene encodes CDR1 LNHDA and CDR2 SQIVND (reference sequence). Trimming took 3 bases from V and 8 from J; bases not matched to a gene: 10. This CDR3 has 15 residues. In DNA, the CDR3 is TGTGCCAGTAGTATTCAGCTCAACAGGGGCGATGAGCAGTTCTTC. Amino acids: CASSIQLNRGDEQFF.

This chain connects TRBV4-3 to TRBJ2-5, with TRBD1 matching over 7 bases. This CDR3 region has 17 residues. V shed 1 base and J 2 bases; nucleotides not matched to a gene: 10. Germline CDR1 reads LGHNA; CDR2 reads YSLEER. The CDR3 sequence is CASSQGDRLLRQETQYF. For the CDR3, the DNA is TGCGCCAGCAGCCAAGGGGACAGACTTCTTCGGCAAGAGACCCAGTACTTC.

V is TRBV30 and J is TRBJ1-2, with D tentatively TRBD1 (6 bases). V gave up 0 bases and J gave up 8 bases, with 13 bases separating them. The CDR3 covers 13 residues. The V gene's germline CDR1 is GTSNPN and CDR2 SVGIG (reference sequence). For the CDR3, the DNA is TGTGCCTGGAGTGTACCGGGGGGCAGGGGCTACACCTTC. Translating it yields CAWSVPGGRGYTF.

The chain employs TRBV28 and TRBJ1-1, with 7 bases identical to TRBD1. The CDR3 extends over 13 amino acids. Germline CDR1 is MDHEN and CDR2 is SYDVKM. The V segment lost 6 bases and the J segment 7 bases; nucleotides outside the gene matches: 8. CDR3 amino acids: CASRPARQGEAFF. CDR3 bases: TGTGCCAGCAGACCTGCACGACAGGGTGAAGCTTTCTTT.

J is TRBJ1-1 and V is TRBV19, with D unresolved. V lost 5 bases, J lost 0 bases, and 10 bases lay in between. Germline lookup yields CDR1 LNHDA and CDR2 SQIVND (reference sequence). The CDR3 loop spans 14 amino acids. The CDR3 is CASSDLRVNTEAFF. The CDR3 DNA sequence: TGTGCCAGTAGTGACCTGAGGGTGAACACTGAAGCTTTCTTT.

The V gene is TRBV2, the J gene TRBJ1-1; D gene ambiguous. Germline loops: CDR1 SNHLY, CDR2 FYNNEI. This CDR3 is built from 13 residues. V lost 8 bases, J lost 6 bases, and 16 bases lay in between. The CDR3 reads CASLRVSASEAFF. The DNA for the CDR3 is TGTGCCAGCCTGAGGGTGAGTGCGTCTGAAGCTTTCTTT.

This clone occurred a few times. The genes are TRBV20-1 and TRBJ2-1, with 8 nucleotides matching TRBD2. The CDR3 totals 11 residues. V gave up 7 bases and J gave up 12 bases; unmatched junction bases: 8. In germline, CDR1 is DFQATT, CDR2 SNEGSKA (reference sequence). The CDR3 region has the DNA TGCAGTGTCACGGGAGGGCAGGGGCAGTTCTTC. Its protein product is CSVTGGQGQFF.

The chain has TRBV24-1 and TRBJ2-1; D is perhaps TRBD2 (7 bases). This CDR3 has 16 residues. Looked up from germline, CDR1 is KGHDR and CDR2 is SFDVKD. Trimming took 4 bases from V and 6 from J, leaving 18 bases between them. CDR3 residues: CATSDVGGPQANEQFF. CDR3 sequence (DNA): TGTGCCACCAGTGACGTGGGGGGGCCCCAGGCCAATGAGCAGTTCTTC.

The chain joins TRBV19 to TRBJ1-5; D possibly corresponds to TRBD1 (5 bases). The germline gives CDR1 LNHDA, CDR2 SQIVND (reference sequence). V was pared by 7 bases and J by 0 bases, with 16 bases between. The CDR3 is 16 amino acids. CDR3 nucleotides: TGTGCCAGTACCCAACTCCACAGGCTTAGCAATCAGCCCCAGCATTTT. The encoded protein is CASTQLHRLSNQPQHF.

This chain uses TRBV4-2 with TRBJ2-3; TRBD2 aligns across 12 bases. The CDR3 spans 22 residues. Trimming at V came to 4 bases and at J to 3 bases, leaving 23 bases not matched to a gene. Per the germline V gene, CDR1 is LGHNA and CDR2 is YNFKEQ. The CDR3 reads CASSRNHRAPKTSGGPTDTQYF. The CDR3 DNA is TGTGCCAGCAGCCGTAACCACAGGGCCCCAAAGACTAGCGGGGGACCGACAGATACGCAGTATTTT.

The chain combines TRBV3-1 (or the pseudogene TRBV3-2) with TRBJ1-1; possibly TRBD1 for D (6 bases). The CDR3 covers 13 residues. The V end lost 4 bases, the J end lost 5 bases, and 11 bases lay between the germline ends. Germline V gene sequence: CDR1 LGHDT, CDR2 YNNKEL (reference sequence). CDR3 nucleotides: TGTGCCAGCAGCCTTACAGGGATTACTGAAGCTTTCTTT. This codes for CASSLTGITEAFF.

CDR3 sequence: CASSSSGGNTQYF. The CDR3 DNA follows: TGTGCCAGTAGTAGTAGCGGGGGTAATACGCAGTATTTT. The chain has TRBV19 and TRBJ2-3, with TRBD2 identical over 9 bases. Germline V gene sequence: CDR1 LNHDA, CDR2 SQIVND (reference sequence). The CDR3 has 13 residues. V lost 4 bases to trimming and J lost 7 bases; unmatched junction nucleotides: 3.

The rearrangement links TRBV6-5 to TRBJ1-4; D is ambiguous. There are 14 residues in the CDR3. CDR1 and CDR2 (germline): MNHEY, SVGAGI. V was pared by 5 bases and J by 8 bases, with 15 bases between. The CDR3 spells CASSTRPSREKLFF. For the CDR3, the DNA is TGTGCCAGCAGTACAAGGCCCTCGCGGGAAAAACTGTTTTTT.